What follows are 15 T cell receptor beta chains derived from one specimen sequenced in a study of cytomegalovirus exposure and HLA in healthy donors. The PCR ran on 60 Vbeta and 13 Jbeta primers. TCRdb's table, derived via immunoSEQ multiplex PCR, lists solely in-frame clones and lacks some. The table records around 110,000 clones, over 70% of them present only once. Sequenced: PBMCs. These receptors all come from a man younger than 40 in good health and CMV-seronegative.

This chain links TRBV9 with TRBJ2-5, with 7 positions matching TRBD1. This CDR3 region has 15 residues. Germline V gives CDR1 SGDLS, CDR2 YYNGEE. Trimming cost V 3 bases and J 5 bases; bases outside gene matches: 10. The CDR3 reads CASSADRVSYETQYF. Here the CDR3 DNA reads TGTGCCAGCAGCGCAGACAGGGTCTCGTACGAGACCCAGTACTTC.

This chain joins TRBV6-5 and TRBJ1-2; D perhaps matches TRBD1 (6 bases). V was clipped by 6 bases and J by 8 bases, with 19 bases between them. The CDR3 consists of 14 residues. The germline V gene encodes CDR1 MNHEY and CDR2 SVGAGI. CDR3 in DNA: TGTGCCAGCAGGGGCGCGGCAGGGGTGGGCGGCTACACCTTC. Protein sequence: CASRGAAGVGGYTF.

The V and J genes are TRBV7-8 and TRBJ2-1; 7 positions match TRBD2. V lost 1 base and J lost 7; bases outside the gene matches: 10. The CDR3 is 16 amino acids. Germline CDR1 reads SGHVS; CDR2 reads FQNEAQ. The CDR3 loop reads CASSLGQRGGKNEQFF. The CDR3 DNA reads as TGTGCCAGCAGCTTAGGCCAGCGGGGCGGTAAAAATGAGCAGTTCTTC.

In this sample, this clone turned up a few times. The V and J genes are TRBV4-1 and TRBJ2-1, with TRBD2 matching 13 bases. V lost 5 bases, J lost 1 base, and 8 bases stayed unmatched. Germline assignment: CDR1 MGHRA and CDR2 YSYEKL. The CDR3 totals 18 residues. The chain's CDR3 is CASSYGLAGVLSYNEQFF. As DNA, the CDR3 is TGCGCCAGCAGCTACGGACTAGCGGGGGTCTTGTCCTACAATGAGCAGTTCTTC.

The V call is TRBV30, the J call TRBJ1-1; D not resolved. From germline, CDR1 is GTSNPN and CDR2 SVGIG (reference sequence). The CDR3 is made up of 14 amino acids. Between the trimmed V and J ends, which lost 0 bases and 5 bases, there was a span of 13 bases. Written as DNA, the CDR3 is TGTGCCTGGAGTGTAATGAGGGAGCAGACTGAAGCTTTCTTT. This sequence encodes CAWSVMREQTEAFF.

This clone was counted between two and nine times. The chain has TRBV6-1 and TRBJ1-6; D gene unclear. This CDR3 spans 12 amino acids. The germline V and J ends were trimmed by 3 bases and 8 bases, with 5 bases remaining between them. Germline values: CDR1 MNHNS, CDR2 SASEGT. This CDR3 reads CASSEDYSPLHF. As DNA, the CDR3 is TGTGCCAGCAGTGAGGACTATTCACCCCTCCACTTT.

This clone was found once. This chain joins TRBV4-2 and TRBJ2-2; TRBD2 matches at 7 bases. V was clipped by 10 bases and J by 2 bases; unmatched bases: 10. Germline values: CDR1 LGHNA, CDR2 YNFKEQ. The CDR3 has 15 amino acids. The CDR3 here is CATHISGANTGELFF. CDR3 coding DNA: TGTGCCACCCACATAAGCGGGGCTAACACCGGGGAGCTGTTTTTT.

The genes are TRBV19 and TRBJ1-1; 11 nucleotides align to TRBD1. The CDR3 is made up of 15 amino acids. Germline loops: CDR1 LNHDA, CDR2 SQIVND (reference sequence). V shed 5 bases and J 1 base; nucleotides not matched to a gene: 3. This CDR3 is CASSPGTGGNTEAFF. Written as DNA, the CDR3 is TGTGCCAGTAGTCCGGGGACAGGGGGGAACACTGAAGCTTTCTTT.

This clone was observed a few times. The chain is built from TRBV10-3 and TRBJ2-1; 9 nucleotides align to TRBD2. The germline CDR1 and CDR2 sequences are ENHRY and SYGVKD. This CDR3 is 15 amino acids long. V shed 3 bases and J 6 bases; nucleotides not matched to a gene: 6. CDR3 DNA: TGTGCCATCAGTGAAGGGCGGGGGGGAAGCAATGAGCAGTTCTTC. Its translation is CAISEGRGGSNEQFF.

The chain carries TRBV5-1 and TRBJ1-1; D not resolved. This CDR3 spans 14 amino acids. Per the germline V gene, CDR1 is SGHRS and CDR2 is YFSETQ. V was shortened by 4 bases and J by 1 base, with 11 bases between the two germline ends. For the CDR3, the DNA is TGCGCCAGCAGCCTAACCCCCGGGAACACTGAAGCTTTCTTT. It specifies CASSLTPGNTEAFF.

CDR3 sequence: CASSHPGGGLETQYF. In DNA, the CDR3 is TGCGCCAGCAGCCACCCGGGCGGGGGGTTGGAGACCCAGTACTTC. This rearrangement joins TRBV4-1 to TRBJ2-5; TRBD2 matches 8 bases. The CDR3 runs 15 residues. The germline V gene encodes CDR1 MGHRA and CDR2 YSYEKL. Germline trimming cut 3 bases from V and 5 bases from J; bases unmatched to any gene: 8.

This clone was counted a single time. The J gene is TRBJ1-2, the V gene TRBV15; possible D gene TRBD1, 6 bases. The CDR3 consists of 17 residues. V was clipped by 3 bases and J by 1 base, with 18 bases between them. The germline CDR1 and CDR2 sequences are LNHNV and YYDKDF (reference sequence). CDR3 DNA sequence: TGTGCCACCAGCAGGCCCAAGACAGGCCAGGATAACTATGGCTACACCTTC. Translating it yields CATSRPKTGQDNYGYTF.

V and J are TRBV9 and TRBJ2-5, with 7 nucleotides matching TRBD1. The CDR3 extends over 15 amino acids. Germline values: CDR1 SGDLS, CDR2 YYNGEE. The V and J ends lost 4 bases and 3 bases, in that order; junction bases with no gene match: 9. CDR3 in amino acids: CASSSRQGPKETQYF. The CDR3 DNA follows: TGTGCCAGCAGCTCCCGACAGGGACCCAAAGAGACCCAGTACTTC.

The V and J genes are TRBV13 and TRBJ2-2; 9 nucleotides line up with TRBD1. This CDR3 is 14 amino acids long. Germline V gene lookup returns CDR1 PRHDT and CDR2 FYEKMQ (reference sequence). V trimming: 11 bases; J trimming: 2 bases; junction bases outside the gene matches: 6. The CDR3 loop is CAGRTGVNTGELFF. DNA for the CDR3: TGTGCCGGAAGGACAGGGGTAAACACCGGGGAGCTGTTTTTT.

This chain uses TRBV7-6 with TRBJ2-2, with a possible D match to TRBD2 (6 bases). This CDR3 spans 16 amino acids. The V gene lost 5 bases and the J gene lost 7 bases, with 20 bases spanning the gap. The germline V gene encodes CDR1 SGHVS and CDR2 FNYEAQ. The CDR3: CASSPTGAPGGGELFF. The CDR3 nucleotides are TGTGCCAGCAGCCCTACCGGGGCTCCCGGGGGCGGGGAGCTGTTTTTT.